This T cell receptor beta chain originates from a study of OX40 agonist ivuxolimab in advanced cancers. Data came from immunoSEQ multiplex PCR; TCRdb stores just in-frame clones and leaves some out. The data show roughly 34,000 clones, over 60% seen once. Germline CDR1 and CDR2: SGHRS and YFSETQ. Trimming took 1 base from V and 5 from J, leaving 13 bases between them. This CDR3 is built from 14 residues. The starting material was CD4+ or CD8+ T cells sorted from blood, obtained in a trial of the OX40 agonist ivuxolimab. This sequence was found in an adult with an advanced solid tumor such as melanoma, head and neck, liver or kidney cancer. This chain links TRBV5-1 with TRBJ2-7; D unclear. The CDR3 loop is CASSLFTPYDEQYF. CDR3 bases: TGCGCCAGCAGCTTGTTTACCCCCTACGACGAGCAGTACTTC.